Presented here are 18 T cell receptor beta chains from one specimen sequenced in a study of blood T cell repertoires in COVID-19. The method was immunoSEQ multiplex PCR; TCRdb's version includes in-frame clones alone and lacks a portion of them. The top ten clones hold approximately 2% of a sample with around 500,000 clones, roughly 90% of them seen once. Source material: PBMCs or T cells enriched from blood (not recorded which). The receptor set was obtained from a woman in her thirties or forties who had recovered from COVID-19.

The rearrangement links TRBV24-1 to TRBJ2-1; maybe TRBD2 (5 bases). The CDR3 has 16 residues. CDR1 is KGHDR, CDR2 SFDVKD, per germline. Trimming left V 5 bases short and J 0 bases short, with 13 bases between. This chain's CDR3 is CATSGSLGSSYNEQFF. The CDR3 DNA reads as TGTGCCACCAGTGGTTCGTTAGGGAGCTCCTACAATGAGCAGTTCTTC.

The rearrangement uses TRBV6-1 and TRBJ1-4; the D gene is possibly TRBD1 (6 bases). The V gene lost 2 bases and the J gene lost 5 bases, with 9 bases spanning the gap. Germline loops: CDR1 MNHNS, CDR2 SASEGT. The CDR3 is 14 amino acids. The CDR3: CASSESRGNEKLFF. For the CDR3, the DNA is TGTGCCAGCAGTGAAAGTAGGGGGAATGAAAAACTGTTTTTT.

V gene TRBV29-1 combines with J gene TRBJ2-7; possible D gene TRBD1, 6 bases. V was trimmed by 7 bases and J by 7 bases, leaving 14 bases between them. The germline V gene encodes CDR1 SQVTM and CDR2 ANQGSEA. This CDR3 has 11 amino acids. Here the CDR3 reads CSARTDLEQYF. As DNA, the CDR3 is TGCAGCGCCCGGACAGATCTGGAGCAGTACTTC.

The chain combines TRBV10-2 with TRBJ2-2; D gene unclear. With 3 bases removed from V and 1 base from J, the gap between germline ends came to 3 bases. The CDR3 runs to 13 residues. Germline V CDR1 and CDR2: WSHSY, SAAADI. The CDR3 reads CASSEQNTGELFF. The CDR3 DNA follows: TGCGCCAGCAGTGAACAGAACACCGGGGAGCTGTTTTTT.

The gene calls are TRBV7-6 and TRBJ2-7; a weak D match, TRBD1 (6 bases). From germline, CDR1 is SGHVS and CDR2 FNYEAQ. The CDR3 is 14 residues long. The germline V and J ends were trimmed by 5 bases and 2 bases, with 13 bases remaining between them. In nucleotides, the CDR3 is TGTGCCAGCAGCCACGACAGGTCTACCTACGAGCAGTACTTC. It specifies CASSHDRSTYEQYF.

V usage is TRBV6-5 and J usage is TRBJ1-1; no clear D gene. The CDR3 is made up of 13 amino acids. V lost 7 bases and J 1 base, leaving 10 bases between the germline ends. Germline V gene sequence: CDR1 MNHEY, CDR2 SVGAGI. The CDR3 is CASKTGGNTEAFF. As DNA, the CDR3 is TGTGCCAGCAAGACCGGCGGGAACACTGAAGCTTTCTTT.

This sequence joins TRBV10-3 and TRBJ1-1; the D gene is possibly TRBD1 (6 bases). Germline loops: CDR1 ENHRY, CDR2 SYGVKD. This CDR3 comprises 14 residues. V was clipped by 5 bases and J by 0 bases, with 10 bases between them. In DNA, the CDR3 is TGTGCCATCAGTCTCACAGGGATGAACACTGAAGCTTTCTTT. Its translation: CAISLTGMNTEAFF.

The J gene is TRBJ1-2, the V gene TRBV27; D not resolved. This CDR3 comprises 14 residues. Trimming stripped 2 bases from V and 5 bases from J, with 12 bases between. The germline V gene encodes CDR1 MNHEY and CDR2 SMNVEV (reference sequence). CDR3 nucleotides: TGTGCCAGCAGTTTAGATCCCCCGGTTTATGGCTACACCTTC. It codes for CASSLDPPVYGYTF.

This sequence joins TRBV19 and TRBJ1-2, with D possibly being TRBD1 (6 bases). V was trimmed by 6 bases and J by 0 bases, leaving 14 bases between them. This CDR3 contains 15 residues. Germline V lookup: CDR1 LNHDA, CDR2 SQIVND (reference sequence). For the CDR3, the DNA is TGTGCCAGTAGATGGACAGTCTACTCTAACTATGGCTACACCTTC. Encoded protein: CASRWTVYSNYGYTF.

The genes are TRBV30 and TRBJ2-7; perhaps TRBD1 as D (5 bases). CDR1 and CDR2 from the germline V gene are GTSNPN and SVGIG (reference sequence). The CDR3 has 13 amino acids. Trimming took 3 bases from V and 9 from J, leaving 18 bases between them. The CDR3, as DNA: TGTGCCTGGAGGGCAAGGGGTCCTTCCGGGCAGTACTTC. Translating gives CAWRARGPSGQYF.

This clone was observed once. V and J are TRBV29-1 and TRBJ2-7; 13 bases agree with TRBD2. In germline, CDR1 is SQVTM, CDR2 ANQGSEA. The CDR3 has 17 amino acids. V was clipped by 2 bases and J by 9 bases; unmatched bases: 16. The CDR3 nucleotides are TGCAGCGTTGAAATTGGGGCGGGTGGGACTAGCGGGATTGGGCAGTACTTC. Amino acids: CSVEIGAGGTSGIGQYF.

CDR3 amino acids: CASSWTGPEEPQHF. CDR3 sequence (DNA): TGCGCCAGCAGCTGGACAGGACCAGAGGAGCCCCAGCATTTT. This sequence joins TRBV10-2 and TRBJ1-5, with 7 bases aligning to TRBD1. V shed 6 bases, J shed 8 bases, and the junction held 10 bases outside the gene matches. CDR1 WSHSY and CDR2 SAAADI come from the germline V gene. The CDR3 totals 14 residues.

The rearrangement links TRBV4-1 to TRBJ2-7; 8 nucleotides align to TRBD2. V shed 4 bases and J 7 bases; nucleotides not matched to a gene: 9. Germline-derived CDR1 and CDR2 are MGHRA and YSYEKL. This CDR3 region has 14 residues. The CDR3 DNA reads as TGCGCCAGCAGCCCCAGCGGGAGTATTGGAGAGCAGTACTTC. It encodes CASSPSGSIGEQYF.

The chain has TRBV2 and TRBJ1-1; D is perhaps TRBD1 (6 bases). CDR1 and CDR2 from the germline V gene are SNHLY and FYNNEI. The germline V and J ends were trimmed by 8 bases and 4 bases, with 17 bases remaining between them. The CDR3 has 14 amino acids. The DNA of the CDR3 is TGTGCCAGCGACCCACAGGGTGGGGCCACTGAAGCTTTCTTT. Amino acid sequence: CASDPQGGATEAFF.

This sequence joins TRBV18 and TRBJ1-3; 8 bases fit TRBD1. The CDR3 spans 15 residues. V dropped 3 bases and J dropped 2; count of bases not matched to a gene: 3. CDR1 KGHSH and CDR2 LQKENI come from the germline V gene. Written as DNA, the CDR3 is TGTGCCAGCTCACCCCGGACAGGGACTGGAAACACCATATATTTT. This gives the protein CASSPRTGTGNTIYF.

The J gene is TRBJ2-5, the V gene TRBV7-8; the D gene is possibly TRBD1 (5 bases). Trimming left V 3 bases short and J 3 bases short, with 8 bases between. CDR1 is SGHVS and CDR2 is FQNEAQ in the germline V gene. The CDR3 runs to 13 residues. CDR3 sequence: CASSFQGKETQYF. The CDR3 bases are TGTGCCAGCAGCTTCCAGGGAAAAGAGACCCAGTACTTC. The whole variable domain, filled in from reference TRBV7-8 and TRBJ2-5, reads GAGVSQSPRYKVAKRGQDVALRCDPISGHVSLFWYQQALGQGPEFLTYFQNEAQLDKSGLPSDRFFAERPEGSVSTLKIQRTQQEDSAVYLCASSFQGKETQYFGPGTRLLVL.

The chain is built from TRBV5-6 and TRBJ2-5; D is possibly TRBD1 (5 bases). The V end lost 2 bases, the J end lost 5 bases, and 13 bases lay between the germline ends. This CDR3 has 14 residues. The germline gives CDR1 SGHDT, CDR2 YYEEEE. This chain's CDR3 is CASSFWISGETQYF. Here the CDR3 DNA reads TGTGCCAGCAGCTTTTGGATCTCAGGGGAGACCCAGTACTTC.

J is TRBJ2-3 and V is TRBV2; D perhaps matches TRBD1 (6 bases). Germline V gene lookup returns CDR1 SNHLY and CDR2 FYNNEI. Trimming cost V 5 bases and J 0 bases, with 12 bases left between them. This CDR3 has 15 residues. CDR3 residues: CASSPQGFSTDTQYF. In nucleotides, the CDR3 is TGTGCCAGCAGTCCTCAGGGGTTTAGCACAGATACGCAGTATTTT.